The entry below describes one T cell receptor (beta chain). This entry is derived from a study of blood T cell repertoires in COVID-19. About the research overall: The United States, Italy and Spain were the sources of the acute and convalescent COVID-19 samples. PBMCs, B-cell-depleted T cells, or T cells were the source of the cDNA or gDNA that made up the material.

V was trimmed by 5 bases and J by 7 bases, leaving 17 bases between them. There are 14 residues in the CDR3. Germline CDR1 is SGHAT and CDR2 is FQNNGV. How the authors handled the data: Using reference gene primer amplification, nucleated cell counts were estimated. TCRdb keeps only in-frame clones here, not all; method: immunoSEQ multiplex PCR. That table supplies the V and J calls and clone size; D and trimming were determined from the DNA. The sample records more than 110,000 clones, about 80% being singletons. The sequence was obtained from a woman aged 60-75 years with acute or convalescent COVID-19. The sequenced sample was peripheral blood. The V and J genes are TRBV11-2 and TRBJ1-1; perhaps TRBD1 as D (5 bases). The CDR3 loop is CASSSRAGRDEAFF. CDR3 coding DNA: TGTGCCAGCAGCAGCCGGGCAGGGCGAGATGAAGCTTTCTTT.